Listed below are T cell receptor beta chains from one sample, sequenced in a study of cytotoxic CD8 clonotypes in ibrutinib-treated CLL. Here immunoSEQ multiplex PCR was the method, and the copy in TCRdb shows in-frame clones only, minus some. The data hold roughly 330,000 clones, with roughly two thirds observed a single time. The source material was PBMCs, sampled after 36 months of ibrutinib treatment. The receptors come from a human donor with chronic lymphocytic leukemia. CDR3s include the opening cysteine and the closing phenylalanine or tryptophan. Fields, in order: J gene, V gene, D gene, CDR3 protein. The D gene is left open where the match is weak.

j_gene: TRBJ2-1; v_gene: TRBV27; d_gene: TRBD2; CDR3aa: CASSLGTSGYNEQFF
j_gene: TRBJ1-2; v_gene: TRBV18; d_gene: .; CDR3aa: CASSLGGGHYGYTF
j_gene: TRBJ2-5; v_gene: TRBV15; d_gene: .; CDR3aa: CATSRYGGSETQYF
j_gene: TRBJ1-2; v_gene: TRBV5-1; d_gene: .; CDR3aa: CASSPVGHSGYTF
j_gene: TRBJ2-1; v_gene: TRBV28; d_gene: .; CDR3aa: CASSPQWDEQFF
j_gene: TRBJ2-7; v_gene: TRBV5-1; d_gene: TRBD2; CDR3aa: CASSLAGGGNYEQYF
j_gene: TRBJ1-5; v_gene: TRBV28; d_gene: .; CDR3aa: CASRLPLVTGYLGNQPQHF
j_gene: TRBJ2-1; v_gene: TRBV7-9; d_gene: .; CDR3aa: CASSLAYGFSYNEQFF
j_gene: TRBJ1-5; v_gene: TRBV27; d_gene: TRBD1; CDR3aa: CASSRQGVVQPQHF
j_gene: TRBJ1-2; v_gene: TRBV7-8; d_gene: .; CDR3aa: CASSPDGKPYGYTF
j_gene: TRBJ2-1; v_gene: TRBV6-6; d_gene: TRBD1; CDR3aa: CASRTGEADEQFF
j_gene: TRBJ1-1; v_gene: TRBV9; d_gene: TRBD1; CDR3aa: CASSARGLVTEAFF
j_gene: TRBJ2-5; v_gene: TRBV19; d_gene: .; CDR3aa: CASSLPNIPETQYF
j_gene: TRBJ2-7; v_gene: TRBV7-9; d_gene: .; CDR3aa: CASSSFQYEQYF
j_gene: TRBJ2-1; v_gene: TRBV29-1; d_gene: .; CDR3aa: CSVDGDYSGFF
j_gene: TRBJ2-6; v_gene: TRBV28; d_gene: .; CDR3aa: CASAGASGANVLTF
j_gene: TRBJ2-4; v_gene: TRBV5-1; d_gene: TRBD1; CDR3aa: CASSLRQGGIQYF
j_gene: TRBJ1-2; v_gene: TRBV7-6; d_gene: TRBD1; CDR3aa: CASSHGDRGPGGYTF
j_gene: TRBJ2-1; v_gene: TRBV5-5; d_gene: .; CDR3aa: CASSFLVSSYNEQFF
j_gene: TRBJ2-5; v_gene: TRBV11-3; d_gene: TRBD1; CDR3aa: CASSSTRGRSETQYF